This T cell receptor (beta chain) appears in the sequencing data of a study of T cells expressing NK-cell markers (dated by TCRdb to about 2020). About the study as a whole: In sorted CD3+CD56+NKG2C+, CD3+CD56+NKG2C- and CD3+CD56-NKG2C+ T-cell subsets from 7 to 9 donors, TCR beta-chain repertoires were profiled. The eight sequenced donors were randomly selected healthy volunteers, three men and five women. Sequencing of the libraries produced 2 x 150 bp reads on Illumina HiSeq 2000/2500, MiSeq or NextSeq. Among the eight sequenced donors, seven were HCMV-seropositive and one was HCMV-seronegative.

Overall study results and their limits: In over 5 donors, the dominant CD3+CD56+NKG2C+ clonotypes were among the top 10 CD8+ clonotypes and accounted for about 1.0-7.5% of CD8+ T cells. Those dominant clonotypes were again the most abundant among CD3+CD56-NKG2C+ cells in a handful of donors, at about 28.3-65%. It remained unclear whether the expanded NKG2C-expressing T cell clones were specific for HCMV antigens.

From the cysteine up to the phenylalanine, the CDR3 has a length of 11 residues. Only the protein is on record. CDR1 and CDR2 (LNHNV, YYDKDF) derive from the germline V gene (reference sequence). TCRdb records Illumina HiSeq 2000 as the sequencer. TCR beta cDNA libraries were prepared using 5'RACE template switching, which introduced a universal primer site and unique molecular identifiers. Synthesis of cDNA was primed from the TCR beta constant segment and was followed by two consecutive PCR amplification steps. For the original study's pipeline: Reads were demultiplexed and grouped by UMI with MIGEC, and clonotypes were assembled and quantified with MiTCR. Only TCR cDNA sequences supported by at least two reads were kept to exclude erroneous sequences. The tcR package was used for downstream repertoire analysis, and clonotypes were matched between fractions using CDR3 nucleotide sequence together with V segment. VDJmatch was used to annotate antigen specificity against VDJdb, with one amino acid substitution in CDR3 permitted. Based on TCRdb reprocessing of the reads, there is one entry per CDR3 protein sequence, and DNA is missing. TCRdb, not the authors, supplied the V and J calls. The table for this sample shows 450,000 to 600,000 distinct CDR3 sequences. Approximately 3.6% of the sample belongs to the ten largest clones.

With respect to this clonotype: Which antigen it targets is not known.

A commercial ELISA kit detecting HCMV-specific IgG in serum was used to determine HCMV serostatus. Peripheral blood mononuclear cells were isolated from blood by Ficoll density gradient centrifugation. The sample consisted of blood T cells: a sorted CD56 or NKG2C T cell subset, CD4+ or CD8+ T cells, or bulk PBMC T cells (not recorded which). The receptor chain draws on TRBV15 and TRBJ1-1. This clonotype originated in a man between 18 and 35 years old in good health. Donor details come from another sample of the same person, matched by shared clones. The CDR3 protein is CATSRDSGAFF.